The clone carrying this T cell receptor (beta chain) was counted a few times. Its antigen is undetermined. This record belongs to a study of beta chain features in type 1 diabetes. After removal of 8 bases from V and 7 bases from J, the junction contained 15 bases not matched to a gene. The germline V gene encodes CDR1 MNHNS and CDR2 SASEGT. This CDR3 comprises 16 residues. Study outcomes and limitations: Type 1 diabetes patients showed fewer insertions and more deletions at VDJ junctions.

Expressed TCRB transcripts were sequenced because the entire RNA isolate underwent reverse transcription. Sequencing was performed with immunoSEQ multiplex PCR; in TCRdb, only in-frame clones are kept and a portion is missing. The sample records 250,000 to 300,000 clones, around 7.3% being singletons. V usage is TRBV6-1 and J usage is TRBJ2-4, with TRBD2 identical over 9 bases. This clonotype was sampled from a woman in her late teens or twenties in good health. Sequencing input: central memory CD4+ T cells from blood. CDR3 coding DNA: TGTGCCAGCGGTGGGAGGGTAGCGGGAGTCGAGAACATTCAGTACTTC. Translated: CASGGRVAGVENIQYF.